These T cell receptor beta chains were read from a single sample in a study of beta chain features in type 1 diabetes. The data were produced by immunoSEQ multiplex PCR, yet TCRdb's version contains in-frame clones alone and is incomplete. This sample has about 900,000 clones; 15% to 20% occur once, and the top ten carry about 0.02%. The sample consisted of naive CD4+ T cells from blood. Receptors originate from a woman aged 18-29 years in good health. CDR3s include the opening cysteine and the closing phenylalanine or tryptophan. Each record gives: clone size, D gene, V gene, J gene, CDR3 DNA, CDR3 protein. A D gene is named only where the DNA matches it firmly. Size is stated for part of the rows, as once, few or many counts, or as a class when the clone is expanded.

>.|TRBD2|TRBV9|TRBJ2-2
TGTGCCAGCAGCGTCGGGGCTAGCGGGAGTTTATTGACCGGGGAGCTGTTTTTT
CASSVGASGSLLTGELFF
>few|.|TRBV4-2|TRBJ1-4
TGTGCCAGCAGCCAAAACACAGGGTTGGTGGAAAAACTGTTTTTT
CASSQNTGLVEKLFF
>.|TRBD2|TRBV4-3|TRBJ2-5
TGCGCCAGCAGCCAAGGACTAGCAGAGACCCAGTACTTC
CASSQGLAETQYF
>.|.|TRBV19|TRBJ1-5
TGTGCCAGTAGTATAACAGGCAGACAGCCCCAGCATTTT
CASSITGRQPQHF
>.|.|TRBV19|TRBJ2-2
TGTGCCAGTAGTATTGGAAGATTGGGGTTGGAGCTGTTTTTT
CASSIGRLGLELFF
>few|.|TRBV4-2|TRBJ2-1
TGTGCCAGCAGCCAGACAGATAGCTCCTACAATGAGCAGTTCTTC
CASSQTDSSYNEQFF
>.|TRBD2|TRBV7-8|TRBJ2-1
TGTGCCAGCAGCTTAGTGTTTAGGACTAGCGGGAGTGATGAGCAGTTCTTC
CASSLVFRTSGSDEQFF
>.|TRBD2|TRBV28|TRBJ2-1
TGTGCCAGCAGGGGGACTAGCGGGAGGGCGGGGTACAATGAGCAGTTCTTC
CASRGTSGRAGYNEQFF
>.|TRBD1|TRBV4-2|TRBJ1-2
TGTGCCAGCAGCCCCAGGACAGACAGGGATGGCTACACCTTC
CASSPRTDRDGYTF
>.|.|TRBV28|TRBJ1-4
TGTGCCAGCAGTTTATGGGAAAAACTGTTTTTT
CASSLWEKLFF
>few|.|TRBV7-2|TRBJ2-7
TGTGCCAGCAGCTCTATCTCTGGACCCTACGAGCAGTACTTC
CASSSISGPYEQYF
>.|TRBD2|TRBV5-1|TRBJ2-1
TGCGCCAGCAGTCGGGGACTAGCGGGAGTTCGTAATGAGCAGTTCTTC
CASSRGLAGVRNEQFF
>.|.|TRBV27|TRBJ1-2
TGTGCCAGCAGTTTCCAAACAGGGTCATCCTATGGCTACACCTTC
CASSFQTGSSYGYTF
>.|.|TRBV5-6|TRBJ1-1
TGTGCCAGCAGCCTAGGGGCCCAAACTGAAGCTTTCTTT
CASSLGAQTEAFF
>few|.|TRBV7-9|TRBJ2-1
TGTGCCAGCAGCCAGAGGGGGGACTCCTACAATGAGCAGTTCTTC
CASSQRGDSYNEQFF
>few|TRBD2|TRBV29-1|TRBJ2-7
TGCAGCGACACAGGGACTAGCGGACACCGAGGCGAGCAGTACTTC
CSDTGTSGHRGEQYF
>.|.|TRBV28|TRBJ2-2
TGTGCCAGCAGTTTTGTACTAGCTGGCACCGGGGAGCTGTTTTTT
CASSFVLAGTGELFF
>.|.|TRBV6-1|TRBJ1-2
TGTGCCAGCAGCAACAGCTATGGCTACACCTTC
CASSNSYGYTF
>.|.|TRBV2|TRBJ2-5
TGTGCCAGCAGTGTCGACAGCCAAGAGACCCAGTACTTC
CASSVDSQETQYF
>.|TRBD1|TRBV9|TRBJ1-5
TGTGCCAGCAGCCCAGGGACAGGTCGCCAGCCCCAGCATTTT
CASSPGTGRQPQHF
>.|.|TRBV7-2|TRBJ1-3
TGTGCCAGCAGCTATGGGGGAAATTCGGACACCATATATTTT
CASSYGGNSDTIYF
>.|.|TRBV27|TRBJ2-2
TGTGCCAGCAGTTTCAGGGCCACCGGGGAGCTGTTTTTT
CASSFRATGELFF
>few|.|TRBV7-9|TRBJ2-7
TGTGCCAGCAGCTTAGCGGGGGGACCGGCGGTTGGGCAGTACTTC
CASSLAGGPAVGQYF
>few|TRBD1|TRBV28|TRBJ2-7
TGTGCCAGCAGTCTGGGGGACAGGTTCGATCAGCAGTACTTC
CASSLGDRFDQQYF
>.|.|TRBV14|TRBJ2-2
TGTGCCAGCAGCCAAGGATCCGGGGAGCTGTTTTTT
CASSQGSGELFF
>.|.|TRBV6-5|TRBJ2-3
TGTGCCAGCCGTGGGACGGCTAGCACAGATACGCAGTATTTT
CASRGTASTDTQYF
>few|.|TRBV5-4|TRBJ2-4
TGTGCCAGCAGCCAAGGATCGCACAAAAACATTCAGTACTTC
CASSQGSHKNIQYF
>few|TRBD2|TRBV2|TRBJ2-4
TGTGCCAGCAATAGTCAAGGACTAGCGGAAAACATTCAGTACTTC
CASNSQGLAENIQYF
>.|.|TRBV4-2|TRBJ2-1
TGTGCCAGCAGCCCCCCAGGGGGCGGGGAGGGCCTCAATGAGCAGTTCTTC
CASSPPGGGEGLNEQFF
>few|TRBD1|TRBV11-2|TRBJ2-5
TGTGCCAGCAGCATCCGCGCCGGGACAGGGATCGGAGAGACCCAGTACTTC
CASSIRAGTGIGETQYF
>.|.|TRBV7-9|TRBJ2-2
TGTGCCAGCAGCGTGGGGCCCGGGGAGCTGTTTTTT
CASSVGPGELFF
>.|.|TRBV4-2|TRBJ2-2
TGTGCCAGCAGCCAAGATATAAGGGTGGAGACCGGGGAGCTGTTTTTT
CASSQDIRVETGELFF
>once|TRBD2|TRBV5-1|TRBJ2-2
TGCGCCAGCAGCGGTGGGACTAGCGGGACTTTCACCGGGGAGCTGTTTTTT
CASSGGTSGTFTGELFF
>.|.|TRBV25-1|TRBJ2-3
TGTGCCAGCAGTGACCCTATACAAGACTACACAGATACGCAGTATTTT
CASSDPIQDYTDTQYF
>few|.|TRBV18|TRBJ2-3
TGTGCCAGCTCACCCAGGGTAGGCTTGGATACGCAGTATTTT
CASSPRVGLDTQYF
>.|TRBD2|TRBV29-1|TRBJ2-3
TGCAGCGTTGAGGGTAGCGGGAGGGCGCCAGATACGCAGTATTTT
CSVEGSGRAPDTQYF
>once|TRBD1|TRBV19|TRBJ2-7
TGTGCCAGTAGTACCCTGGACAGGCCCTACGAGCAGTACTTC
CASSTLDRPYEQYF
>few|.|TRBV7-3|TRBJ2-5
TGTGCCAGCAGCTTAGCTCACTCAGAGACCCAGTACTTC
CASSLAHSETQYF
>few|TRBD2|TRBV6-5|TRBJ2-1
TGTGCCAGCAGTTACGCCGGGACTAGCGGGCTCAATGAGCAGTTCTTC
CASSYAGTSGLNEQFF
>.|.|TRBV7-9|TRBJ2-3
TGTGCCAGCAGCTTAGGTTATTCAGAAAATACGCAGTATTTT
CASSLGYSENTQYF
>.|TRBD2|TRBV28|TRBJ2-1
TGTGCCAGCACCTCCTTAGGACTAGCGATCTACAATGAGCAGTTCTTC
CASTSLGLAIYNEQFF
>.|TRBD1|TRBV9|TRBJ1-2
TGTGCCAGCAGCGCACGGACAGGGGTCGATGGCTACACCTTC
CASSARTGVDGYTF
>.|.|TRBV9|TRBJ2-3
TGTGCCAGCAGCGTAGCTTCGTCTGGGGGAGATACGCAGTATTTT
CASSVASSGGDTQYF
>.|.|TRBV7-9|TRBJ1-1
TGTGCCAGCAGGATTGGGGGAGAAGGCACTGAAGCTTTCTTT
CASRIGGEGTEAFF
>.|TRBD2|TRBV10-2|TRBJ2-3
TGCGCCAGCACGAGACTAGCGGCAGATACGCAGTATTTT
CASTRLAADTQYF
>few|.|TRBV7-8|TRBJ2-5
TGTGCCAGCAGCTTAGTAGGAGGCGGGGCGAAGACCCAGTACTTC
CASSLVGGGAKTQYF
>few|.|TRBV27|TRBJ2-7
TGTGCCAGCAGTTTCCTGGGCGGGACGGATAACGAGCAGTACTTC
CASSFLGGTDNEQYF
>.|.|TRBV19|TRBJ2-3
TGTGCCAGTAGTACTGGAGGCCTACGGTCTGATACGCAGTATTTT
CASSTGGLRSDTQYF
>.|.|TRBV28|TRBJ2-5
TGTGCCAGCAGTAGGGAAGCGCGGGAGACCCAGTACTTC
CASSREARETQYF
>few|.|TRBV7-3|TRBJ2-3
TGTGCCAGCAGCCCGACGGCGGGCCATGCATCGGATACGCAGTATTTT
CASSPTAGHASDTQYF
>.|TRBD1|TRBV19|TRBJ1-2
TGTGCCAGTAGTACGGGACAGGGGGCCGATGGCTACACCTTC
CASSTGQGADGYTF
>.|.|TRBV9|TRBJ2-1
TGTGCCAGCAGCGTGGCCGTTTACAATGAGCAGTTCTTC
CASSVAVYNEQFF
>.|TRBD1|TRBV28|TRBJ1-2
TGTGCCAGCAGTTCGTTCCGGGACAGGGATTACTATGGCTACACCTTC
CASSSFRDRDYYGYTF
>few|TRBD1|TRBV18|TRBJ1-1
TGTGCCAGCTCACGGGACAGGGGGATTGAAGCTTTCTTT
CASSRDRGIEAFF
>.|TRBD1|TRBV4-3|TRBJ1-1
TGCGCCAGCAGCCAAACGACAGGGGCCGGCACTGAAGCTTTCTTT
CASSQTTGAGTEAFF
>.|.|TRBV18|TRBJ2-1
TGTGCCAGCTCACCAGGTGGCGGGAACTACAATGAGCAGTTCTTC
CASSPGGGNYNEQFF
>few|.|TRBV5-6|TRBJ2-2
TGTGCCAGCAGCTTGACAGAAACCGGGGAGCTGTTTTTT
CASSLTETGELFF
>.|.|TRBV19|TRBJ2-4
TGTGCCAGTAGTATAGAACAGGGTCGAGCCAAAAACATTCAGTACTTC
CASSIEQGRAKNIQYF
>.|TRBD2|TRBV7-2|TRBJ2-7
TGTGCCAGCAGCCGTCCGACCGGGACTAGCGGGAGTTCTCCCTACGAGCAGTACTTC
CASSRPTGTSGSSPYEQYF